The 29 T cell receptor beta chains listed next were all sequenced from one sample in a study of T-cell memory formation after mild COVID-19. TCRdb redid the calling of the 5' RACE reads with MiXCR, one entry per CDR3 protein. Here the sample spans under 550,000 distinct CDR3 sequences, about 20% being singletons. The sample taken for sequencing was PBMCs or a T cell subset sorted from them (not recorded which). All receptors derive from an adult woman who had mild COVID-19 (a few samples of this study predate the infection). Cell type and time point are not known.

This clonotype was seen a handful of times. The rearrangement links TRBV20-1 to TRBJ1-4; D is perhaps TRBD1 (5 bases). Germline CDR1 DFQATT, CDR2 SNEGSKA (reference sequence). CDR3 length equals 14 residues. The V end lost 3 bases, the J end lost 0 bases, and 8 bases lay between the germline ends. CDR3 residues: CSASPTATNEKLFF. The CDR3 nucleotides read TGCAGTGCTAGTCCGACAGCAACTAATGAAAAACTGTTTTTT.

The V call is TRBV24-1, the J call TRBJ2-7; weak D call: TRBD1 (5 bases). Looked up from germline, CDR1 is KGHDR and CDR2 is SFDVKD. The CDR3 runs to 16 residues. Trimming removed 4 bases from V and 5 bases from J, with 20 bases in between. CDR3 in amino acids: CATSDSSLGRGHEQYF. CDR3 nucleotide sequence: TGTGCCACCAGTGACTCCAGTCTGGGGCGAGGCCACGAGCAGTACTTC.

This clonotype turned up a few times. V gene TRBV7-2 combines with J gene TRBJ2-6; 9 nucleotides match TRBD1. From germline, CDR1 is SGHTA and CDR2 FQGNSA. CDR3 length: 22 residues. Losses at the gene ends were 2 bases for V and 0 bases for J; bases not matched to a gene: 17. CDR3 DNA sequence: TGTGCCAGCAGCTTAATTAGAACAGGACAGGGGACCCCACACTCTGGGGCCAACGTCCTGACTTTC. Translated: CASSLIRTGQGTPHSGANVLTF.

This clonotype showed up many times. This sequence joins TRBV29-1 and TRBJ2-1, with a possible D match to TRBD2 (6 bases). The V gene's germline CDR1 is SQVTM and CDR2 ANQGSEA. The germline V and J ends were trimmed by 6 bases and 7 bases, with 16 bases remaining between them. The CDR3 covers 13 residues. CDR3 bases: TGCAGCGTGGGGGGTGCCCCGGGAAATGAGCAGTTCTTC. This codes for CSVGGAPGNEQFF.

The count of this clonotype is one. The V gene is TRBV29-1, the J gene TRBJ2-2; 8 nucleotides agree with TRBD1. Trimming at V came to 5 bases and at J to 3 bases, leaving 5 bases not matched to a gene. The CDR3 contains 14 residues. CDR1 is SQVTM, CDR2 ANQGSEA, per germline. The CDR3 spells CSVQTGVDTGELFF. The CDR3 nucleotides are TGCAGCGTTCAGACAGGGGTGGACACCGGGGAGCTGTTTTTT.

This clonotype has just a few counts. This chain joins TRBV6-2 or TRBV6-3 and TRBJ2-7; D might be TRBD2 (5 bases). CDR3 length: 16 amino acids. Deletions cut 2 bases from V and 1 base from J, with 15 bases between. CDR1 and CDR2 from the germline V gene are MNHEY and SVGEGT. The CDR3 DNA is TGTGCCAGCAGTTACGACTATATAGGGATTTCCTACGAGCAGTACTTC. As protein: CASSYDYIGISYEQYF.

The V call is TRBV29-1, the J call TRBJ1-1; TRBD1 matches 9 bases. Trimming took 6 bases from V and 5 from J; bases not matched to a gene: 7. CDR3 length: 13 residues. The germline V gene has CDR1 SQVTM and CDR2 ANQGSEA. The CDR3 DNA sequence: TGCAGCGTCCCTGACAGGGGGGGGACTGAAGCTTTCTTT. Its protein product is CSVPDRGGTEAFF. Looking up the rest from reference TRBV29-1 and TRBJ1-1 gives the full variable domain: SAVISQKPSRDICQRGTSLTIQCQVDSQVTMMFWYRQQPGQSLTLIATANQGSEATYESGFVIDKFPISRPNLTFSTLTVSNMSPEDSSIYLCSVPDRGGTEAFFGQGTRLTVV.

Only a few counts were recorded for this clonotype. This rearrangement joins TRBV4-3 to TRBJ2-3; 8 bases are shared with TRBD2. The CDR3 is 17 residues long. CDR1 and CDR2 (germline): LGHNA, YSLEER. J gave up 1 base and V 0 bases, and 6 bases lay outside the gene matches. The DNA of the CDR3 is TGCGCCAGCAGCCAAGATTGGAAGCGGGAGCGCACAGATACGCAGTATTTT. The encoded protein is CASSQDWKRERTDTQYF.

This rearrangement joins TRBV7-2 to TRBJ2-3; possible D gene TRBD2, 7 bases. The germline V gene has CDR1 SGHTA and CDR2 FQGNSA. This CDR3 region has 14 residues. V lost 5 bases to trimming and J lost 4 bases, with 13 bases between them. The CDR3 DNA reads TGTGCCAGCAGCCCTGGGGGGGCCTCAGATACGCAGTATTTT. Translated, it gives CASSPGGASDTQYF.

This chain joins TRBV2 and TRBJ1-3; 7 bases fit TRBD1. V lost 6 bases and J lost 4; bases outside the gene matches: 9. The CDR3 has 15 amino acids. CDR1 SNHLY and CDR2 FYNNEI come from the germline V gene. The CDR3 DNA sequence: TGTGCCAGCAGAATAAATGAGGGGGCCGGAAACACCATATATTTT. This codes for CASRINEGAGNTIYF.

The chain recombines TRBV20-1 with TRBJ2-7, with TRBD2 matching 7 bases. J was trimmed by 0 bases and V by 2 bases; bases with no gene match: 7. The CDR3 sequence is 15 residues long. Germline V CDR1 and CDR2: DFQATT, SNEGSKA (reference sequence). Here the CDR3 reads CSARSGTTFSYEQYF. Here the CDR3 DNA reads TGCAGTGCTAGATCCGGGACTACTTTCTCCTACGAGCAGTACTTC.

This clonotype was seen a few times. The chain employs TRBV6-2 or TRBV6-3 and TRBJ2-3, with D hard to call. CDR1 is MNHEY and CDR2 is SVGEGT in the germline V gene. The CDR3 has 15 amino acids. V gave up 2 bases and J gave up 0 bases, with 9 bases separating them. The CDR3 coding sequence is TGTGCCAGCAGTTACACCCAAACTAGCACAGATACGCAGTATTTT. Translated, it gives CASSYTQTSTDTQYF.

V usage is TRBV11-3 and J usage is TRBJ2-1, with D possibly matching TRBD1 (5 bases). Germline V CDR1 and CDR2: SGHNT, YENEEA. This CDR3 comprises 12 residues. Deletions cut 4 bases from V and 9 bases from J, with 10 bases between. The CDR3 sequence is CASSWGPSEQFF. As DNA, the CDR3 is TGTGCCAGCAGCTGGGGCCCTAGTGAGCAGTTCTTC.

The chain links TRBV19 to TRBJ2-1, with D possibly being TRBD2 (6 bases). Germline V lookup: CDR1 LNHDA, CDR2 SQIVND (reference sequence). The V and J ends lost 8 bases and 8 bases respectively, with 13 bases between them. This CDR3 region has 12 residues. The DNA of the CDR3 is TGTGCCAGTGGGACTCCAGGTCATGAGCAGTTCTTC. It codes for CASGTPGHEQFF.

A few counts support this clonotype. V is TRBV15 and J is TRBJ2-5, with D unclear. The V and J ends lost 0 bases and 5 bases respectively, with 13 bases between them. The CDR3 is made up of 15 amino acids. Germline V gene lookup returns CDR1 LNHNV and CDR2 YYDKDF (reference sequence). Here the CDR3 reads CATSRDRKPWETQYF. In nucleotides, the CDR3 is TGTGCCACCAGCAGAGATAGGAAGCCTTGGGAGACCCAGTACTTC.

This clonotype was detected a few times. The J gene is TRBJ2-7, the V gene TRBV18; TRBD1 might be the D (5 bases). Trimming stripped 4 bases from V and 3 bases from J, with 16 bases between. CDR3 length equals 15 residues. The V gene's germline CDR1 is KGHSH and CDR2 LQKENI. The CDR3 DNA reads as TGTGCCAGCTCACTATCCCGGACAACCAACTACGAGCAGTACTTC. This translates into CASSLSRTTNYEQYF.

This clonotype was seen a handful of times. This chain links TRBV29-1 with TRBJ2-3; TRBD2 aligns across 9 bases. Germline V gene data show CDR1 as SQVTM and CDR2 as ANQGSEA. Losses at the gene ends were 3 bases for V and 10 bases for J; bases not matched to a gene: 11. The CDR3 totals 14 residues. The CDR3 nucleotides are TGCAGCGTTGAGATACCGGGACTAGCTTTCTCGCAGTATTTT. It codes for CSVEIPGLAFSQYF.

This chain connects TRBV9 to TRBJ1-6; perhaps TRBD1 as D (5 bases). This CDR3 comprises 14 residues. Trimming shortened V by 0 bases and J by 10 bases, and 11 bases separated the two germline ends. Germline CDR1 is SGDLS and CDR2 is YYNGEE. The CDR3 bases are TGTGCCAGCAGCGTAGGGGGGGTCAACTCACCCCTCCACTTT. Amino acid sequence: CASSVGGVNSPLHF.

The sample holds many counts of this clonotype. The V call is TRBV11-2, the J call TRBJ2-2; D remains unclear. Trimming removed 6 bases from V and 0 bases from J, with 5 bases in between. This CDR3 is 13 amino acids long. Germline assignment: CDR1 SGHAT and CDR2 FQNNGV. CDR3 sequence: CASSRTNTGELFF. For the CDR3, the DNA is TGTGCCAGCAGTCGCACGAACACCGGGGAGCTGTTTTTT.

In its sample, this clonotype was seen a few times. This CDR3 reads CASSLVQANSPLHF. The DNA for the CDR3 is TGTGCCAGCAGCTTGGTGCAGGCTAATTCACCCCTCCACTTT. The V call is TRBV5-5, the J call TRBJ1-6; D is undetermined. Germline V gene sequence: CDR1 SGHKS, CDR2 YYEKEE (reference sequence). The CDR3 has 14 residues. V lost 0 bases, J lost 6 bases, and 7 bases lay in between.

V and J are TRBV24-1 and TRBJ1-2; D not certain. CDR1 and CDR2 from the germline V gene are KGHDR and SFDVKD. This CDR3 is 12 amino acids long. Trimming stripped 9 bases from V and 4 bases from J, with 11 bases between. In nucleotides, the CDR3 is TGTGCCACCTACGACGCTTTCTATGGCTACACCTTC. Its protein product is CATYDAFYGYTF.

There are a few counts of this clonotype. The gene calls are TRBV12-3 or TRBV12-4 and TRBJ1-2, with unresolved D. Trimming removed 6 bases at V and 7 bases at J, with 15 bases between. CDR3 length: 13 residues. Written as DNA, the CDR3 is TGTGCCAGCAGGGACGGTCTGGTTGGTGGCTACACCTTC. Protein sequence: CASRDGLVGGYTF.

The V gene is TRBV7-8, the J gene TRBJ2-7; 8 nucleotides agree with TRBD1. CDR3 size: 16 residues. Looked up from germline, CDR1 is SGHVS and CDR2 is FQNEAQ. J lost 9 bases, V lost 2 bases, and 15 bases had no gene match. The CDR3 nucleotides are TGTGCCAGCAGCTTACCGGCCCAGGGGGCCGTTGGGGGGCAGTACTTC. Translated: CASSLPAQGAVGGQYF.

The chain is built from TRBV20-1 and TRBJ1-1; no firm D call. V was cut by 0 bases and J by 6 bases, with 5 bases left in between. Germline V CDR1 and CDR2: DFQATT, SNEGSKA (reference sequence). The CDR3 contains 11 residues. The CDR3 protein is CSAREISEAFF. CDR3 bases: TGCAGTGCTAGAGAGATCTCTGAAGCTTTCTTT.

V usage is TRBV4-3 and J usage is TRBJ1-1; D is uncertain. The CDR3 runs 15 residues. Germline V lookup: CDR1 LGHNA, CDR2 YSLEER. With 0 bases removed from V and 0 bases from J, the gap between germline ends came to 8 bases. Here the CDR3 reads CASSQDQLVNTEAFF. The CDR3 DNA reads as TGCGCCAGCAGCCAAGATCAGTTAGTGAACACTGAAGCTTTCTTT.

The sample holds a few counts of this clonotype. CDR3 DNA: TGTGCCAGCAGCTTGCAACAGGGAGAGACCCAGTACTTC. Its protein is CASSLQQGETQYF. The chain combines TRBV5-4 with TRBJ2-5; D may be TRBD1 (6 bases). Germline loops: CDR1 SGHNT, CDR2 YYREEE (reference sequence). The V and J ends lost 1 base and 4 bases respectively, with 8 bases between them. The CDR3 is made up of 13 amino acids. Using reference TRBV5-4 and TRBJ2-5 for the parts outside the CDR3, the full variable domain is ETGVTQSPTHLIKTRGQQVTLRCSSQSGHNTVSWYQQALGQGPQFIFQYYREEENGRGNFPPRFSGLQFPNYSSELNVNALELDDSALYLCASSLQQGETQYFGPGTRLLVL.

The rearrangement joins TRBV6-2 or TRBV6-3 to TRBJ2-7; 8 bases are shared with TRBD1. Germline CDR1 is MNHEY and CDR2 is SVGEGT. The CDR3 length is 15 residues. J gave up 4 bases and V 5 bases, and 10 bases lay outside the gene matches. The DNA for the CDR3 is TGTGCCAGCAGTCTGGGGACAGGCCCTCCATACGAGCAGTACTTC. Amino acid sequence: CASSLGTGPPYEQYF.

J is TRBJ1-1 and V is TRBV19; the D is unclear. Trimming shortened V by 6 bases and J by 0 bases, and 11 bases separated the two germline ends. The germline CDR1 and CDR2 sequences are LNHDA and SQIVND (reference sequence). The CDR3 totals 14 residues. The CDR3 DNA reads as TGTGCCAGTAGCCCATTCGCCATGAACACTGAAGCTTTCTTT. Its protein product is CASSPFAMNTEAFF.

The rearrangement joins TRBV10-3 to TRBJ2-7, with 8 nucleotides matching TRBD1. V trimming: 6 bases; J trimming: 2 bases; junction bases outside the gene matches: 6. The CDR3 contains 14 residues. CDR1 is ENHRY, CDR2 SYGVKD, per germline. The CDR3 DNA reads TGTGCCATCAGGGCCCGGACAGGGCCCTACGAGCAGTACTTC. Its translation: CAIRARTGPYEQYF.